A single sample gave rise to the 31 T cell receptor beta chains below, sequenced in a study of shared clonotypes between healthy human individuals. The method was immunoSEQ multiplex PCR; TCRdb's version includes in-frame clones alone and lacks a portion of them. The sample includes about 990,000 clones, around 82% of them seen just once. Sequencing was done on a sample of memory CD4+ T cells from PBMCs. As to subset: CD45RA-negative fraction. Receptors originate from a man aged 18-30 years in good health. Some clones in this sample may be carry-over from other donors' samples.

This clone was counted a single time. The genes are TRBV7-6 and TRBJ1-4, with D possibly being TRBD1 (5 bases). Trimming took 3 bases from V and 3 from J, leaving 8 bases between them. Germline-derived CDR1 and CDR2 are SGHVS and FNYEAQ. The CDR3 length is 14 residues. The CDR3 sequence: CASSLGPSNEKLFF. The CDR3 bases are TGTGCCAGCAGCTTGGGGCCCTCTAATGAAAAACTGTTTTTT.

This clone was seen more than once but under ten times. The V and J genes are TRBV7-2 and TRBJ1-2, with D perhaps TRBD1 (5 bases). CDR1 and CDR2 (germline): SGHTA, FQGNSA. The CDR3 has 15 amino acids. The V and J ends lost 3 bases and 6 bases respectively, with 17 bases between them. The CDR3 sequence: CASSLGPEEENGYTF. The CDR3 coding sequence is TGTGCCAGCAGCTTGGGGCCAGAGGAGGAAAATGGCTACACCTTC.

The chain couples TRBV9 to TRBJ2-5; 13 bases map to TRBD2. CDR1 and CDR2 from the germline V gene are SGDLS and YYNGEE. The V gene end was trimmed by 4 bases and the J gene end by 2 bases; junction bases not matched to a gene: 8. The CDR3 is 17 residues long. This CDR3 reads CASSSRRLAGGQETQYF. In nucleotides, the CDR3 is TGTGCCAGCAGCTCAAGAAGACTAGCGGGAGGTCAAGAGACCCAGTACTTC.

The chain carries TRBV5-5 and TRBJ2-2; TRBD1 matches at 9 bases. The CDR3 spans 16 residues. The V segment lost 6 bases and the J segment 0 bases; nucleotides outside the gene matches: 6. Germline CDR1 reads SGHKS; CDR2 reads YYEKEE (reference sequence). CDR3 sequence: CASNPRQGANTGELFF. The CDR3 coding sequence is TGTGCCAGCAACCCCCGACAGGGGGCGAACACCGGGGAGCTGTTTTTT.

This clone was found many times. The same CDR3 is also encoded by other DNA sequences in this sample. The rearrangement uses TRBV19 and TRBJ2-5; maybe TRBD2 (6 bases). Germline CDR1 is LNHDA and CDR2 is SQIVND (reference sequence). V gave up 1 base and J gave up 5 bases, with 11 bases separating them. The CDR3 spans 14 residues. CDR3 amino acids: CASSIGGVRETQYF. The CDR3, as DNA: TGTGCCAGTAGTATAGGCGGGGTGCGGGAGACCCAGTACTTC.

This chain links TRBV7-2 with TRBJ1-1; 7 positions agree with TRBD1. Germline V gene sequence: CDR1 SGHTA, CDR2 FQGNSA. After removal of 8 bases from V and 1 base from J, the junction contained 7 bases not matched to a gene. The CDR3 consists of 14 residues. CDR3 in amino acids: CASLQRDRNTEAFF. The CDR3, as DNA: TGTGCCAGCCTCCAGCGGGACAGGAACACTGAAGCTTTCTTT.

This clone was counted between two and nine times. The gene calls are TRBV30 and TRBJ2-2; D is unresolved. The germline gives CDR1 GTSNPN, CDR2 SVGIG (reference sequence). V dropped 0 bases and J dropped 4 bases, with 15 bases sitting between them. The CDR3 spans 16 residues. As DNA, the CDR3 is TGTGCCTGGAGTGTTAGCCCCCCTCCGCGCACCGGGGAGCTGTTTTTT. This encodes CAWSVSPPPRTGELFF.

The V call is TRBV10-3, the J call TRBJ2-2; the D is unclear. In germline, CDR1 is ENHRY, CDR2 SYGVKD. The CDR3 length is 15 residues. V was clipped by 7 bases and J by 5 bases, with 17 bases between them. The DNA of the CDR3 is TGTGCCATCAAGGCCGCAGGTCAAGGAACCGGGGAGCTGTTTTTT. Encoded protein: CAIKAAGQGTGELFF.

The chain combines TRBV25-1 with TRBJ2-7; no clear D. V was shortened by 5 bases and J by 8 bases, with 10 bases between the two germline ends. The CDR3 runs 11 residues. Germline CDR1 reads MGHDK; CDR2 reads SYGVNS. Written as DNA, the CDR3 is TGTGCCAGCAGTTTAACTGGACAGCAGTACTTC. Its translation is CASSLTGQQYF.

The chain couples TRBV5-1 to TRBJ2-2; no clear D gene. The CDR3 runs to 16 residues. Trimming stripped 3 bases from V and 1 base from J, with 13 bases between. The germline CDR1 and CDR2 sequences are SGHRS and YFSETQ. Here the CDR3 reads CASSWTASENTGELFF. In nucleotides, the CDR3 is TGCGCCAGCAGCTGGACCGCCAGTGAGAACACCGGGGAGCTGTTTTTT.

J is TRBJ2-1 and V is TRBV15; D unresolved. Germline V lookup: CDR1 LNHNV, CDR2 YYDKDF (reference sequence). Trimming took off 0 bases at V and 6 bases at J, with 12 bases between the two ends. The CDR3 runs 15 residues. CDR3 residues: CATSRDIVASNEQFF. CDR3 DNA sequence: TGTGCCACCAGCAGAGATATCGTGGCTAGCAATGAGCAGTTCTTC.

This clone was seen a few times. CDR3 sequence (DNA): TGTGCCAGCAGCTCTTGGGGGCCTGGGGCCAACGTCCTGACTTTC. Its protein product is CASSSWGPGANVLTF. V and J are TRBV5-5 and TRBJ2-6, with D tentatively TRBD1 (6 bases). Per the germline V gene, CDR1 is SGHKS and CDR2 is YYEKEE (reference sequence). Deletions cut 3 bases from V and 2 bases from J, with 9 bases between. The CDR3 runs 15 residues.

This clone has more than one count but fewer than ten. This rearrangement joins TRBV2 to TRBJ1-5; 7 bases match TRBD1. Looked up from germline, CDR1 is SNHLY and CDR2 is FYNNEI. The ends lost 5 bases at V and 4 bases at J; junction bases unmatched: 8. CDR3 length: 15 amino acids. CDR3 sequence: CASSYTDRVNQPQHF. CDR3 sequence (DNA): TGTGCCAGCAGTTATACCGACAGGGTAAATCAGCCCCAGCATTTT.

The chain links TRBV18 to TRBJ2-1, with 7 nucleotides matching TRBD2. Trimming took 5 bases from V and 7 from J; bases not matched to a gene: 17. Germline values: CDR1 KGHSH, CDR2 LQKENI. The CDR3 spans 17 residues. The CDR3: CASSSNGAGTDTNEQFF. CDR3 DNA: TGTGCCAGCTCATCCAACGGAGCGGGAACGGATACTAATGAGCAGTTCTTC. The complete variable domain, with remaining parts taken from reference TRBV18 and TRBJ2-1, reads NAGVMQNPRHLVRRRGQEARLRCSPMKGHSHVYWYRQLPEEGLKFMVYLQKENIIDESGMPKERFSAEFPKEGPSILRIQQVVRGDSAAYFCASSSNGAGTDTNEQFFGPGTRLTVL.

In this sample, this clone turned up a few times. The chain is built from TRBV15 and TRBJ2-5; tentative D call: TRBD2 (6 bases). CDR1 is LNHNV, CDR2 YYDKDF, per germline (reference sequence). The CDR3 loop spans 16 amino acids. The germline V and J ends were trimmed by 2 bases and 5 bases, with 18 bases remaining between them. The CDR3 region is CATSRWGDPDGETQYF. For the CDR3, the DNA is TGTGCCACCAGCAGATGGGGGGACCCGGACGGGGAGACCCAGTACTTC.

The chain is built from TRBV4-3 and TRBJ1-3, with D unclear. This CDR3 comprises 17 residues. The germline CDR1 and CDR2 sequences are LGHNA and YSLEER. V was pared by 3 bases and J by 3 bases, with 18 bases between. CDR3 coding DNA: TGCGCCAGCAGCCAGTCTTCTCGATGGGATGGTGGAAACACCATATATTTT. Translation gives CASSQSSRWDGGNTIYF.

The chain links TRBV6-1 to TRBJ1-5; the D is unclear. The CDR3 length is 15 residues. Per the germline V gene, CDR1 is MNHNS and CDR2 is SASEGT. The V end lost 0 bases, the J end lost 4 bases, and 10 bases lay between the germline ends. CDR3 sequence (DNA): TGTGCCAGCAGTGAAGCGCTTCTTAGAAATCAGCCCCAGCATTTT. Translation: CASSEALLRNQPQHF.

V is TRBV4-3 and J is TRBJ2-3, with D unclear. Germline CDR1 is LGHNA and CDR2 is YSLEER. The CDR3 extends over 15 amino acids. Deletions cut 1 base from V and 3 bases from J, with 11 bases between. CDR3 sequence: CASSQGLPTTDTQYF. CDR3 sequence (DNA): TGCGCCAGCAGCCAAGGCTTACCTACGACAGATACGCAGTATTTT.

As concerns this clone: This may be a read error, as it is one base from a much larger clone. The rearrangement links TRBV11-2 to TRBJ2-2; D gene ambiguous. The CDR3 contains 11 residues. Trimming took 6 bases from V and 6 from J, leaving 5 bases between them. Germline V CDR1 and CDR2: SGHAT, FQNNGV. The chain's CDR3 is CASRGPGELFF. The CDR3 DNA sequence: TGTGCCAGCAGGGGCCCCGGGGAGCTGTTTTTT.

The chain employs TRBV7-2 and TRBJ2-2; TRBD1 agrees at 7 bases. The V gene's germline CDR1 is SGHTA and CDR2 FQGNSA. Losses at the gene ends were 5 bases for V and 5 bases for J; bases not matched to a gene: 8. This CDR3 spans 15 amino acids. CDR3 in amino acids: CASSPQRQGTGELFF. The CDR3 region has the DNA TGTGCCAGCAGCCCACAAAGACAGGGAACCGGGGAGCTGTTTTTT.

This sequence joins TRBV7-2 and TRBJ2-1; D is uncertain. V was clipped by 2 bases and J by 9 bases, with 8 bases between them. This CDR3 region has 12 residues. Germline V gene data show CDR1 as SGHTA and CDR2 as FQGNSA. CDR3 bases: TGTGCCAGCAGCTTAACACGAGGTGAGCAGTTCTTC. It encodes CASSLTRGEQFF.

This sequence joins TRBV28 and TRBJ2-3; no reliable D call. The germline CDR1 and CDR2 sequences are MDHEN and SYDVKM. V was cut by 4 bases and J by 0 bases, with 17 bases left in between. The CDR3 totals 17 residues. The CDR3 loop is CASSSRPGRASTDTQYF. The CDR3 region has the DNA TGTGCCAGCAGTTCGAGGCCAGGTCGAGCTAGCACAGATACGCAGTATTTT.

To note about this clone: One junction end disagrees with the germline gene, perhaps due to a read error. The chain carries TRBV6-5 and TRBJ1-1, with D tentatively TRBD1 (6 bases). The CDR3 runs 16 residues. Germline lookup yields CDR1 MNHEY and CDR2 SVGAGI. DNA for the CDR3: TGTGCCAGCAGTTCCCCAAACAGGGACCTGAAAACTGAAGCTTTCTTT. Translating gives CASSSPNRDLKTEAFF.

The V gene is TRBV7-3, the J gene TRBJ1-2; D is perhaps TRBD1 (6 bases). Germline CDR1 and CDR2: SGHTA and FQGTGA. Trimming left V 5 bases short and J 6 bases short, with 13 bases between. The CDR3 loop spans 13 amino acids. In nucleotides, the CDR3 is TGTGCCAGCAGCCGACCGGGGGGCGATGGCTACACCTTC. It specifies CASSRPGGDGYTF.

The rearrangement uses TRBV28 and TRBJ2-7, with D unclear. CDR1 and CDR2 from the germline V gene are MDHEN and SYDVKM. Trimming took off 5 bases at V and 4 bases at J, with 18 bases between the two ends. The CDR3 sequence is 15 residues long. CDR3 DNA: TGTGCCAGCAGTGTCATCGGCCTCCCCCTTTACGAGCAGTACTTC. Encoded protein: CASSVIGLPLYEQYF.

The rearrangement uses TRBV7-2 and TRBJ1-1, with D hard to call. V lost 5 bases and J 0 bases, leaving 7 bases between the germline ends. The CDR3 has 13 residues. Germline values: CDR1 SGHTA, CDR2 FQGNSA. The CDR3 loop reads CASSQTVNTEAFF. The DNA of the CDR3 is TGTGCCAGCAGCCAAACTGTGAACACTGAAGCTTTCTTT.

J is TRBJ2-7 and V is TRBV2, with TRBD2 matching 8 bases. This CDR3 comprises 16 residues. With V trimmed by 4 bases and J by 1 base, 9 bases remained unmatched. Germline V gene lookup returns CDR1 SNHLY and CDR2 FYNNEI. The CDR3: CASSGLARPSSYEQYF. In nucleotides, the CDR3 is TGTGCCAGCAGTGGACTAGCGCGGCCGTCATCCTACGAGCAGTACTTC.

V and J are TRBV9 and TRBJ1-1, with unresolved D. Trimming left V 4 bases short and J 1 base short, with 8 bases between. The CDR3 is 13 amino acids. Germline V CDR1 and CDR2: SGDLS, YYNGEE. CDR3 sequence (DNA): TGTGCCAGCAGCCCGAGGTCGAACACTGAAGCTTTCTTT. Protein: CASSPRSNTEAFF.

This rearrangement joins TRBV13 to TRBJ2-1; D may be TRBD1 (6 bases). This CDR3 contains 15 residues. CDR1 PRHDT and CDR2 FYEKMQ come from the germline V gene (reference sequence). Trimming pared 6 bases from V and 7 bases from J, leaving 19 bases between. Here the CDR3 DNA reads TGTGCCAGCAGACCGCTCCAGGGGAAAAGGAATGAGCAGTTCTTC. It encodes CASRPLQGKRNEQFF.

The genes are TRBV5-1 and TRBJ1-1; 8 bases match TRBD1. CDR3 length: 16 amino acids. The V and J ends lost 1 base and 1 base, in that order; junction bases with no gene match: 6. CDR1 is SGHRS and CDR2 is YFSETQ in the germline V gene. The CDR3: CASSLLAGGRNTEAFF. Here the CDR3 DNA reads TGCGCCAGCAGCTTGTTGGCAGGGGGCCGGAACACTGAAGCTTTCTTT.

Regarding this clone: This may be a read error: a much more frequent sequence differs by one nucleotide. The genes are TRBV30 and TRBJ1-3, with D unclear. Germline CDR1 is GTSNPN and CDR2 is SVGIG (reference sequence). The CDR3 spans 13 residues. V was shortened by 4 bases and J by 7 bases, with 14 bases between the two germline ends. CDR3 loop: CAWNVNGRNTIYF. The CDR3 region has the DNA TGTGCCTGGAATGTAAACGGAAGGAACACCATATATTTT.